The TCR beta chain described here comes from a study of T cells in lung cancer brain metastases. At the level of the study: Primary and brain metastasis specimens were taken a median around 330 days apart.

Germline CDR1 and CDR2: SGHAT and FQNNGV. The CDR3 loop spans 18 amino acids. The V and J ends lost 2 bases and 2 bases, in that order; junction bases with no gene match: 8. On this clone: The antigen is unknown.

General study findings and limits: Paired primaries held more unique productive clones than brain metastases (median 4551 versus 1540). The complete infiltrating T cell repertoire may not have been retrieved from FFPE.

Produced via immunoSEQ multiplex PCR; TCRdb's table is partial and in-frame only. The repertoire consists of 1,500 to 2,000 clones, with around 80% occurring once and the leading ten covering roughly 7.2%. The chain uses TRBV11-2 and TRBJ2-4; 11 positions agree with TRBD2. Material: tumor tissue from the primary lung tumor. The receptor was derived from a man between 65 and 79 years old with non-small cell lung cancer. The CDR3 coding sequence is TGTGCCAGCAGCTTAAGGGGGCTAGCGGGAGGACCCAAAAACATTCAGTACTTC. Amino acid sequence: CASSLRGLAGGPKNIQYF.